This paragraph reports one T cell receptor beta chain. Its specificity is not known. With V trimmed by 5 bases and J by 2 bases, 7 bases remained unmatched. Germline V gives CDR1 SGHAT, CDR2 FQNNGV. This CDR3 has 16 residues. The method was immunoSEQ multiplex PCR; TCRdb's version includes in-frame clones alone and lacks a portion of them. The table includes around 100,000 clones, 90% to 95% detected once. The entry originates in a study of OX40 agonist ivuxolimab in advanced cancers. In the study overall: The patients' treatment was ivuxolimab, an agonistic anti-OX40 (CD134) antibody. Dosing consisted of intravenous ivuxolimab at 0.01 to 10 mg/kg every 2 weeks.

Study results and caveats: Expanded clones belonging to CD8+ T cells outnumbered, on average, those of CD4+. The work left the antigen specificity of expanded peripheral T cells undetermined.

The clonotype comes from an adult with an advanced solid tumor such as melanoma, head and neck, liver or kidney cancer. The rearrangement joins TRBV11-2 to TRBJ1-5; 9 bases map to TRBD1. Sample: CD4+ or CD8+ T cells sorted from blood, taken in a trial of the OX40 agonist ivuxolimab. The DNA of the CDR3 is TGTGCCAGCAGCCCCGGGACAGGGAGCGGCAATCAGCCCCAGCATTTT. This translates into CASSPGTGSGNQPQHF.